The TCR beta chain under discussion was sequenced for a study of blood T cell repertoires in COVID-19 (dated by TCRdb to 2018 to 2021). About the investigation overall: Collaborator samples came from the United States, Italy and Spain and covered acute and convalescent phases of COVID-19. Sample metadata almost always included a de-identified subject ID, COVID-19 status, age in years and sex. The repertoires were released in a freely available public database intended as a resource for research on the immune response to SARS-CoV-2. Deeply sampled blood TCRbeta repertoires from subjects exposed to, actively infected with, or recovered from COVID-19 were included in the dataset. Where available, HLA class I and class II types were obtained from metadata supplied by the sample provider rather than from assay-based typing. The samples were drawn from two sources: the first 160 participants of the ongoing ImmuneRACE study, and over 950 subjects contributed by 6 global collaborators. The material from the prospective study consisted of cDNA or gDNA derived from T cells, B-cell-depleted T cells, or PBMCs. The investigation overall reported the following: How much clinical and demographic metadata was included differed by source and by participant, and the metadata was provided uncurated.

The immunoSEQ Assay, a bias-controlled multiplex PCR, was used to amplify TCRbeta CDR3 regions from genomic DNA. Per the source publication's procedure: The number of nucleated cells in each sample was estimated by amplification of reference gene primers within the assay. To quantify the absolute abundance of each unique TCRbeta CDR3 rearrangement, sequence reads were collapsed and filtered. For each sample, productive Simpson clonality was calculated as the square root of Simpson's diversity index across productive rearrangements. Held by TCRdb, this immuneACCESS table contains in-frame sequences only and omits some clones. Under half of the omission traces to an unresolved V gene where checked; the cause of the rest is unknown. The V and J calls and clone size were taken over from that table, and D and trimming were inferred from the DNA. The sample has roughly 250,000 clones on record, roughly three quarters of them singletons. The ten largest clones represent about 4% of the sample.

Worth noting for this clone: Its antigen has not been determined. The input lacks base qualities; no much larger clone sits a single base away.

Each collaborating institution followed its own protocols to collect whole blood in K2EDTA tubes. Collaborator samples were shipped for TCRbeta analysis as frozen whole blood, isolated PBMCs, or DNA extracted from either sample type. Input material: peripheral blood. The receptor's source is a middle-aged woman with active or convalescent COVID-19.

The nucleotide sequence reads as follows: TGTGCCAGCAGTTACGGCATAGGGGGTTATGGCTACACCTTC. Translated, this is CASSYGIGGYGYTF. This chain is built from TRBV6-6 and TRBJ1-2, and the D gene may be TRBD1, 6 bases matching. The germline V gene (reference sequence) provides CDR1 MNHNY and CDR2 SVGAGI. Relative to germline, V is 2 bases shorter and J is 5 bases shorter, with 12 bases between their ends. The CDR3 covers 14 residues, taking in both the cysteine and the phenylalanine. Only the CDR3 region is kept as DNA, spanning 42 bases read in frame from base 1.